This T cell receptor beta chain comes out of a study of Ad26.COV2.S vaccination and SARS-CoV-2 variants. In the study overall: By the intramuscular route, Ad26.COV2.S was given once, or twice 56 days apart. Study conclusions and caveats: The TCR breadth and depth analyses may have produced an underestimate of total T cell responses.

Note on this clone: Antigen: not known.

Sequencing used immunoSEQ multiplex PCR; TCRdb keeps in-frame clones, though not all of them. The sample has some 320,000 clones; around 84% are singletons. This CDR3 comprises 19 residues. J lost 7 bases, V lost 0 bases, and 16 bases had no gene match. Germline-derived CDR1 and CDR2 are MGHRA and YSYEKL. Indicated treatment: roughly 18 received Ad26.COV2.S at low or high dose, single or two shots; 5 received placebo; per-sample allocation not given. Sampling occurred on day 63 after the first vaccine or placebo injection. An 18-55-year-old adult in Boston served as donor. An Ad26 vector that expressed Wuhan-strain SARS-CoV-2 spike constituted the vaccine.

The V call is TRBV4-1, the J call TRBJ2-5; 11 bases are a match to TRBD2. The clonotype was recovered from a person aged 18 to 59 who received the Ad26.COV2.S COVID-19 vaccine or a placebo. This sample comprised peripheral blood, obtained in a trial of Ad26.COV2.S vaccine versus placebo. The CDR3: CASSQDVASGGRLVWTQYF. The CDR3 coding sequence is TGCGCCAGCAGCCAAGATGTGGCTAGCGGGGGGCGCCTGGTTTGGACCCAGTACTTC.